This T cell receptor (beta chain) was sequenced during a study of T cell repertoires in ileal Crohn's disease. Per sample, roughly 500 nanograms of biopsy DNA were TCRB immunosequenced. The method was immunoSEQ multiplex PCR; TCRdb's version includes in-frame clones alone and lacks a portion of them. Altogether 16,000 or so clones are present, roughly 80% being singletons, with the ten largest covering roughly 4%. Study outcomes and limitations: Sorted CD8 T cells held more high-frequency clones than CD4.

In its sample, this clone was seen a few times. Antigen: not known. Germline CDR1 SQVTM, CDR2 ANQGSEA. This CDR3 has 15 residues. Between the trimmed V and J ends, which lost 7 bases and 2 bases, there was a span of 18 bases. The clonotype comes from an adult with Crohn's disease. Sequenced: ileal tissue. The chain is built from TRBV29-1 and TRBJ2-1; D possibly corresponds to TRBD2 (6 bases). CDR3 DNA sequence: TGCAGCGCCCCAGACCGGGACTCTCCCTACAATGAGCAGTTCTTC. This codes for CSAPDRDSPYNEQFF.